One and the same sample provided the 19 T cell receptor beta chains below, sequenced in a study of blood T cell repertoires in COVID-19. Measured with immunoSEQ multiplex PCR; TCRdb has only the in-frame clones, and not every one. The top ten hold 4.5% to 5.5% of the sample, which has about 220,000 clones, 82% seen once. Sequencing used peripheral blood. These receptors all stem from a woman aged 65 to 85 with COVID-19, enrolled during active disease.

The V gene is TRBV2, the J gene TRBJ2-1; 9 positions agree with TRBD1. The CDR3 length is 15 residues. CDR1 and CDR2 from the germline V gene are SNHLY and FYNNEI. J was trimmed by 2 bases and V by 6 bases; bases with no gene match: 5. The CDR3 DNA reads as TGTGCCAGCAGCTTGACAGGGGGTACCTACAATGAGCAGTTCTTC. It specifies CASSLTGGTYNEQFF.

CDR3 protein: CASSLRRFGEQFF. DNA for the CDR3: TGTGCCAGCAGCCTCCGGAGGTTCGGTGAGCAGTTCTTC. V gene TRBV5-6 combines with J gene TRBJ2-1, with a tentative D call TRBD2 (5 bases). The CDR3 loop spans 13 amino acids. Germline V lookup: CDR1 SGHDT, CDR2 YYEEEE. Trimming shortened V by 4 bases and J by 9 bases, and 14 bases separated the two germline ends.

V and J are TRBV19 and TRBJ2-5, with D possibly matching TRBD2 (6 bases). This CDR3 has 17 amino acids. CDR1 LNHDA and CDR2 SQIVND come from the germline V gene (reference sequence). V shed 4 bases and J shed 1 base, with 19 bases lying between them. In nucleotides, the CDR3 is TGTGCCAGTAGTAAATCGGGAGCACGGCTACTCCAAGAGACCCAGTACTTC. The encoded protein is CASSKSGARLLQETQYF.

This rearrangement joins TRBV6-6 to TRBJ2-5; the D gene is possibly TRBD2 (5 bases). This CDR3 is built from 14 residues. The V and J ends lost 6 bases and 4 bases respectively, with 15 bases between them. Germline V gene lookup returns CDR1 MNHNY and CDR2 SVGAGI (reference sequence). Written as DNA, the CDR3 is TGTGCCAGCAGCGATCCTAGCCTGGGAGAGACCCAGTACTTC. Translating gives CASSDPSLGETQYF.

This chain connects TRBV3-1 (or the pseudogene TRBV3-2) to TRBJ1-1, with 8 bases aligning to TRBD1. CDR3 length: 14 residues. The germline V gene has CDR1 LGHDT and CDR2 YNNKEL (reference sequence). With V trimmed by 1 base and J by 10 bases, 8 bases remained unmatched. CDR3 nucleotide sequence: TGTGCCAGCAGCCAAGCCGGACAGGGTGGGAGAGCTTTCTTT. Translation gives CASSQAGQGGRAFF.

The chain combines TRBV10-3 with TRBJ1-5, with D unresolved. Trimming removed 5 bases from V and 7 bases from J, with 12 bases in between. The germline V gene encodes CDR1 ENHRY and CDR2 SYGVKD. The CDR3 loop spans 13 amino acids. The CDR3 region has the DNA TGTGCCATCAGTCCGACTGTTGGACAGCCCCAGCATTTT. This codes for CAISPTVGQPQHF.

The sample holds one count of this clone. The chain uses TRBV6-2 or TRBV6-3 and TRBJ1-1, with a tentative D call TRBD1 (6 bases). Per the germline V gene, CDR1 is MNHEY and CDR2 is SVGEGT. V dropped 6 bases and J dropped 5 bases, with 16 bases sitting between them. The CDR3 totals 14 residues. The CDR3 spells CASSLKTGVTEAFF. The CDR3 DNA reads TGTGCCAGCAGCTTGAAGACAGGTGTGACTGAAGCTTTCTTT.

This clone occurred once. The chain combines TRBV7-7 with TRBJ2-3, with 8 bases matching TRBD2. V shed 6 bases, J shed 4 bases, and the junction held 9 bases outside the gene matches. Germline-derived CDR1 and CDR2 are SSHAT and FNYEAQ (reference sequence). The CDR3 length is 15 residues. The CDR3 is CASSPNGGASDTQYF. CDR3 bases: TGTGCCAGCAGTCCTAACGGGGGGGCTTCAGATACGCAGTATTTT.

The CDR3: CASSGGTTPPTDTQYF. The CDR3 coding sequence is TGTGCCAGCAGCGGGGGGACTACCCCTCCCACAGATACGCAGTATTTT. V and J are TRBV9 and TRBJ2-3, with 7 positions matching TRBD2. This CDR3 has 16 residues. The germline V gene encodes CDR1 SGDLS and CDR2 YYNGEE. J gave up 2 bases and V 3 bases, and 9 bases lay outside the gene matches.

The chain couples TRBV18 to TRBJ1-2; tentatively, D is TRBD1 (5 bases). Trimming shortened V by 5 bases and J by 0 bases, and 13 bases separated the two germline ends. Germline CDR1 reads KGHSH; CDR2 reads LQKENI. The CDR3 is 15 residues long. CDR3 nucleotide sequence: TGTGCCAGCTCAGTAGACAGTTCTGCTAACTATGGCTACACCTTC. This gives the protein CASSVDSSANYGYTF.

As DNA, the CDR3 is TGTGCCAGCAGCCCCCAGGGACTAGCAAACGAGCAGTACTTC. Protein sequence: CASSPQGLANEQYF. The chain links TRBV9 to TRBJ2-7; 9 nucleotides agree with TRBD2. The CDR3 totals 14 residues. V lost 4 bases to trimming and J lost 5 bases; unmatched junction nucleotides: 7. Germline CDR1 SGDLS, CDR2 YYNGEE.

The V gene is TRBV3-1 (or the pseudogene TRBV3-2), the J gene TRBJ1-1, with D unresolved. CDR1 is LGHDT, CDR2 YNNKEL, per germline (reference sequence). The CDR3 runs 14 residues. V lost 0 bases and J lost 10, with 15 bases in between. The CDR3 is CASSQDLGGRGAFF. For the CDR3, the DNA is TGTGCCAGCAGCCAAGACTTGGGAGGGCGGGGAGCTTTCTTT.

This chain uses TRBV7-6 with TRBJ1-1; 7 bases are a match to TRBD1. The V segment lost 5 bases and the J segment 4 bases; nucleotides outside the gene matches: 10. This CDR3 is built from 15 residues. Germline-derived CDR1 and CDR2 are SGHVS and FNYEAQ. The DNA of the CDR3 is TGTGCCAGCAGCCCACAACAGGGGTCGGGCACTGAAGCTTTCTTT. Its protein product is CASSPQQGSGTEAFF.

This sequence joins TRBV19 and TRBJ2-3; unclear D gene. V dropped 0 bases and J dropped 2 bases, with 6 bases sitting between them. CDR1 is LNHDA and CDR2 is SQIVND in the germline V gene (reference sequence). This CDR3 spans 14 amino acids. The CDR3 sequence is CASSIDRSTDTQYF. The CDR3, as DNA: TGTGCCAGTAGTATAGATCGGTCCACAGATACGCAGTATTTT.

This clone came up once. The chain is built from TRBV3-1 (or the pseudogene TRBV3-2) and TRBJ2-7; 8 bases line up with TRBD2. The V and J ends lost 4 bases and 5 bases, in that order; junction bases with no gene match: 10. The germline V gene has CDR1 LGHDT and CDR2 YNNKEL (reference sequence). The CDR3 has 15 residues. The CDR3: CASSRPGLGAHEQYF. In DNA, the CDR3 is TGTGCCAGCAGCCGACCGGGACTAGGTGCACACGAGCAGTACTTC.

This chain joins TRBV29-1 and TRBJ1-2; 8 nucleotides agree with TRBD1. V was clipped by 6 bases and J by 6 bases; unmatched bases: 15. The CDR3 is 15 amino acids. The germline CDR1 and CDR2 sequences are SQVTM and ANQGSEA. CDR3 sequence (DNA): TGCAGCGTCCCCAAGGCCCCGGGACAGGTCAATGGCTACACCTTC. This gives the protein CSVPKAPGQVNGYTF.

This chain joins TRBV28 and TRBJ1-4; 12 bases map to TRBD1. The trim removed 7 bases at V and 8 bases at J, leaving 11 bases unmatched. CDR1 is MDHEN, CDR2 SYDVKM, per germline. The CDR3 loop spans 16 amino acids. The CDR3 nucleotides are TGTGCCAGCAAACCGGGACAGGGGGCTGTTTGGGAAAAACTGTTTTTT. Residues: CASKPGQGAVWEKLFF.

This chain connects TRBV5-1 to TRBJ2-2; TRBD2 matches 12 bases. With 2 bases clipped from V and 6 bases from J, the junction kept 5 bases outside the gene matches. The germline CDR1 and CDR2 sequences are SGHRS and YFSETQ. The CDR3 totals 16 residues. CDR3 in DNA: TGCGCCAGCAGCTTAATGACTAGCGGGAGTTCCGGGGAGCTGTTTTTT. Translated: CASSLMTSGSSGELFF.

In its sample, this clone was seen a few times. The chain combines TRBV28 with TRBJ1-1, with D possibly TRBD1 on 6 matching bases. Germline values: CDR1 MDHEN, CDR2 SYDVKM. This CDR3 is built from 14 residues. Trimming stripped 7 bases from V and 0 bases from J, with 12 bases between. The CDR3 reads CASIIQGLNTEAFF. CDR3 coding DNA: TGTGCCAGCATTATACAGGGACTGAACACTGAAGCTTTCTTT.